Sequencing of this T cell receptor (beta chain) was carried out in a study of T-cell memory formation after mild COVID-19. This clonotype showed up just a few times. Its antigen is as yet unknown. V lost 4 bases and J lost 1; bases outside the gene matches: 6. Germline V gene lookup returns CDR1 SGHRS and CDR2 YFSETQ. The CDR3 totals 16 residues. Whole-study findings and limits: Prior to infection, memory already included some responding clones, suggesting cross-reactive memory joined.

TCR alpha and TCR beta cDNA libraries with sample barcodes and UMIs came from 5'RACE using constant-segment primers. TCRdb redid the calling of the 5' RACE reads with MiXCR, one entry per CDR3 protein. The sample holds roughly 15,000 distinct CDR3 sequences; over 20% are singletons and the top ten take about 55%. The receptor was isolated from a man aged 18 to 29 who had mild COVID-19 (a few samples of this study predate the infection). Cell type and time point are not known. The material sequenced was PBMCs or a T cell subset sorted from them (not recorded which). V usage is TRBV5-1 and J usage is TRBJ2-3, with TRBD2 identical over 10 bases. In nucleotides, the CDR3 is TGCGCCAGCAGCCTGGGACTAGCGTGGGGCACAGATACGCAGTATTTT. Protein: CASSLGLAWGTDTQYF.